This entry is about one T cell receptor beta chain. What it binds is unknown. This clone may be a read error of a much larger clone one base away. The sample belongs to a study of tumor-infiltrating lymphocytes in glioblastoma multiforme. Study-level findings and limits: TCR plus mutation findings rest on a single glioblastoma patient. The T cells in this sample were not sorted into functional subsets.

Three nested ARM-PCR rounds with V-beta and C-beta primers built TCRB libraries. TCRdb re-called the multiplex PCR reads through MiXCR, storing one row per CDR3 protein. The profile shows around 33,000 distinct CDR3 sequences, around 60% of them singletons. Germline V gene sequence: CDR1 SGHRS, CDR2 YFSETQ. The CDR3 extends over 15 amino acids. This TCR came from a male donor with glioblastoma. This chain connects TRBV5-1 to TRBJ1-2, with 12 bases lining up with TRBD1. The sequenced sample consisted of brain tumor tissue. In DNA form, the CDR3 reads TGCGCCAACAGCGCGGGACAGGGGGCTAGAAATGGCTACACCTTC. It yields the protein CANSAGQGARNGYTF.